These T cell receptor beta chains were read from a single sample in a study of cytomegalovirus exposure and HLA in healthy donors. Profiled with immunoSEQ multiplex PCR; TCRdb holds only in-frame clones, not every one. There are around 190,000 clones in the sample; 70% to 75% occur only once, and roughly 2.8% lies in the top ten. Sequencing was performed on PBMCs. The receptors were sampled from a woman in her 30s in good health and CMV-seropositive. Both conserved end residues are part of each CDR3. The order of the fields is V gene, D gene, clone size, J gene, CDR3 DNA, CDR3 protein. A D gene is named only where the DNA matches it firmly. Rows give clone size only sometimes, using once, few, many, or a class for an expanded clone.

>TRBV6-6|.|.|TRBJ2-5
TGTGCCAGCAGTTACGGGAGTCTCGGGGAGACCCAGTACTTC
CASSYGSLGETQYF
>TRBV28|.|.|TRBJ2-7
TGTGCCAGCAGTTTTGGAGACGAGCAGTACTTC
CASSFGDEQYF
>TRBV28|.|.|TRBJ2-2
TGTGCCAGCAGTTTGGGAGATTTTAACACCGGGGAGCTGTTTTTT
CASSLGDFNTGELFF
>TRBV11-2|TRBD2|.|TRBJ2-1
TGTGCCAGCAGCTTAGATCCCGGGACTAGCCTCTACAATGAGCAGTTCTTC
CASSLDPGTSLYNEQFF
>TRBV6-1|.|few|TRBJ1-1
TGTGCCAGCAGTGAATTGGCAGGTGTGAACACTGAAGCTTTCTTT
CASSELAGVNTEAFF
>TRBV6-5|TRBD1|.|TRBJ2-1
TGTGCCAGCAGCCAGGGGACAGCTAATGAGCAGTTCTTC
CASSQGTANEQFF
>TRBV15|TRBD2|once|TRBJ2-5
TGTGCCACCAGCAGGCCGGGACTAGAGGAGACCCAGTACTTC
CATSRPGLEETQYF
>TRBV25-1|TRBD1|.|TRBJ1-5
TGTGCCAGCAGTGAAGGGACAGGGGCTACTCAGCCCCAGCATTTT
CASSEGTGATQPQHF
>TRBV6-1|TRBD1|.|TRBJ2-7
TGTGCCAGCAGTGACATCGGACAGGGGAAATACGAGCAGTACTTC
CASSDIGQGKYEQYF
>TRBV7-2|.|.|TRBJ2-3
TGTGCCAGCAGCTTACCCAGGGTATCAGATACGCAGTATTTT
CASSLPRVSDTQYF
>TRBV19|.|.|TRBJ2-1
TGTGCCAGTAGTTCTCCCATTCAAGGCCAGCGGAGGGGTGAGCAGTTCTTC
CASSSPIQGQRRGEQFF
>TRBV28|TRBD1|.|TRBJ2-2
TGTGCCAGCAGTGTAAGGACAGGGGGCTACGGGGAGCTGTTTTTT
CASSVRTGGYGELFF
>TRBV9|.|few|TRBJ1-2
TGTGCCAGCAGCCCGCAGGGTAACAGCTATGGCTACACCTTC
CASSPQGNSYGYTF
>TRBV7-6|TRBD1|.|TRBJ2-3
TGTGCCAGCAGCCCTAACCCCGGGACAGGGACGACAGATACGCAGTATTTT
CASSPNPGTGTTDTQYF
>TRBV7-6|.|once|TRBJ2-5
TGTGCCAGCAGCTTAGTCCCGGGAGTCGGTGAGACCCAGTACTTC
CASSLVPGVGETQYF
>TRBV28|.|.|TRBJ2-1
TGTGCCAGCAGTTTCCGACAGGAATGGAATGAGCAGTTCTTC
CASSFRQEWNEQFF
>TRBV7-9|.|few|TRBJ2-7
TGTTCCTGCGGGACTCCCCGGGGCTACGAGCAGTACTTC
CSCGTPRGYEQYF
>TRBV6-1|.|.|TRBJ2-1
TGTGCCAGCAGTGGATCTAGCGTTTCCTCCTACAATGAGCAGTTCTTC
CASSGSSVSSYNEQFF
>TRBV28|TRBD2|.|TRBJ2-7
TGTGCCAGCAGGCAGCCGGGACTAGCGGGAGGGCAACGGTACGAGCAGTACTTC
CASRQPGLAGGQRYEQYF
>TRBV5-6|.|.|TRBJ2-1
TGTGCCAGCAACACCTTGACCGGGACTCCTCATGAGCAGTTCTTC
CASNTLTGTPHEQFF
>TRBV5-4|TRBD1|.|TRBJ2-5
TGTGCCAGCAGCTTGGCGGGACAGGAAATACAAGAGACCCAGTACTTC
CASSLAGQEIQETQYF
>TRBV10-3|.|few|TRBJ1-2
TGTGCCATCAGTGCGTCCCCGCCTGTACTTTATGGCTACACCTTC
CAISASPPVLYGYTF
>TRBV28|TRBD1|.|TRBJ1-1
TGTGCCAGCAGTTTCAGGGGGCGCGCAGCTTTCTTT
CASSFRGRAAFF
>TRBV5-5|.|few|TRBJ1-4
TGTGCCAGCAGCTTACTGGACAGCCTGAATGAAAAACTGTTTTTT
CASSLLDSLNEKLFF
>TRBV11-1|.|.|TRBJ1-2
TGTGCCAGCAGCTTATCCGACAAGAACTATGGCTACACCTTC
CASSLSDKNYGYTF
>TRBV27|TRBD1|.|TRBJ1-1
TGTGCCAGCAGTCCGCAGGGGGCTTTGACTGAAGCTTTCTTT
CASSPQGALTEAFF
>TRBV11-3|.|.|TRBJ2-3
TGTGCCAGCAGCTTTGGGGGCCTCCGCACAGATACGCAGTATTTT
CASSFGGLRTDTQYF
>TRBV28|.|.|TRBJ1-5
TGTGCCAGCAGCCCGGACATGAGCAATCAGCCCCAGCATTTT
CASSPDMSNQPQHF
>TRBV7-2|.|.|TRBJ1-2
TGTGCCAGCAGCTTAAATCCAGTCTATGGCTACACCTTC
CASSLNPVYGYTF
>TRBV5-1|.|once|TRBJ2-1
TGCGCCAGCAGCTTGTGGGCAGGGGTTGCCAATGAGCAGTTCTTC
CASSLWAGVANEQFF
>TRBV27|.|.|TRBJ2-7
TGTGCCAGCAGTTTACAGGGTCAATACGAGCAGTACTTC
CASSLQGQYEQYF